This T cell receptor (beta chain) was found in a study of Ad26.COV2.S vaccination and SARS-CoV-2 variants. Study-wide findings and caveats: Reports say spike-specific CD8+ and CD4+ T cell responses covered substantial breadth after vaccination.

On this clone: Antigen unknown.

Treatment meaning: around 19 received Ad26.COV2.S at low or high dose, single or two shots; about 5 received placebo; per-sample allocation not given. Sampling occurred on day 63 after the first vaccine or placebo injection. An adult aged 18-55 years in Boston served as the donor. Some clones are missing from TCRdb's copy, which holds only in-frame ones; the method was immunoSEQ multiplex PCR. The table lists about 330,000 clones, about 90% of them singletons, with 4.5% to 7% in the top ten. The TCR originated in a person between 18 and 65 years old who received the Ad26.COV2.S COVID-19 vaccine or a placebo. The sample here was peripheral blood, taken in a trial of Ad26.COV2.S vaccine versus placebo.

The CDR3 region has the DNA TGTGCCAGCAACACAGGGTACAATGAGCAGTTCTTC. Translating gives CASNTGYNEQFF. The chain is built from TRBV11-2 and TRBJ2-1, with D possibly TRBD1 on 6 matching bases. Germline loops: CDR1 SGHAT, CDR2 FQNNGV. With 7 bases removed from V and 4 bases from J, the gap between germline ends came to 8 bases. This CDR3 is 12 amino acids long.